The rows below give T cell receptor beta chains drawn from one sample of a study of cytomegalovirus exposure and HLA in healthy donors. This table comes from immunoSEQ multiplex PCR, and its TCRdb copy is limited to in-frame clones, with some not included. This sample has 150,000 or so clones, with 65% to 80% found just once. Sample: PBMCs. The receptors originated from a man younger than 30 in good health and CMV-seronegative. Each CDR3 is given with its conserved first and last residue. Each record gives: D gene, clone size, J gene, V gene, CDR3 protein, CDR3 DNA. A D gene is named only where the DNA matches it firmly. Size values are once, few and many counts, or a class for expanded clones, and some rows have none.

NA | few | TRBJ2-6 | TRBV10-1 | CASSESSLTGANGLTF | TGCGCCAGCAGTGAGTCGAGTTTGACTGGGGCCAACGGCCTGACTTTC
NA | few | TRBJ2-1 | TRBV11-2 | CASSLGSYSYNEQFF | TGTGCCAGCAGCTTGGGCAGCTACTCCTACAATGAGCAGTTCTTC
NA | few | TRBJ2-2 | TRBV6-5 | CASTENRLSGELFF | TGTGCCAGCACCGAGAACAGGCTTTCGGGGGAGCTGTTTTTT
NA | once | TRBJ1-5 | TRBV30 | CAWSVGLYSNQPQHF | TGTGCCTGGAGTGTGGGGCTATATAGCAATCAGCCCCAGCATTTT
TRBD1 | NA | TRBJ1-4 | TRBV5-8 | CASSLGTVNEKLFF | TGTGCCAGCAGCTTAGGGACAGTCAATGAAAAACTGTTTTTT
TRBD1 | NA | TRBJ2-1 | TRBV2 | CASSLPTGGSGNEQFF | TGTGCCAGCAGTCTGCCTACAGGGGGCTCGGGCAATGAGCAGTTCTTC
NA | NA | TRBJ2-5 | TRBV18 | CASSLGTGEETQYF | TGTGCCAGCTCACTGGGGACGGGGGAAGAGACCCAGTACTTC
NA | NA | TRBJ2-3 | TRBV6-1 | CASRLQGSSTDTQYF | TGTGCCAGCAGGTTACAGGGCTCTAGCACAGATACGCAGTATTTT
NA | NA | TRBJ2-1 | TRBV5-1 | CASSLAPGGFNEQFF | TGCGCCAGCAGCTTGGCCCCCGGGGGTTTCAATGAGCAGTTCTTC
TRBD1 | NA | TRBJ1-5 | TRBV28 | CASSISGTGGDQPQHF | TGTGCCAGCAGCATTTCCGGGACAGGGGGCGATCAGCCCCAGCATTTT
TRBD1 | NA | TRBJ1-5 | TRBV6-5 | CASSRAGTGDQPQHF | TGTGCCAGCAGTCGCGCCGGGACAGGGGATCAGCCCCAGCATTTT
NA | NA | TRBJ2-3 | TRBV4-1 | CASTQVPTGGNGDTRYF | TGCGCCAGCACCCAGGTTCCGACAGGAGGTAATGGAGATACGCGGTATTTT
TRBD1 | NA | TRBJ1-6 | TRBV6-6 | CASKGQGAYTSPLHF | TGTGCCAGCAAAGGGCAGGGGGCATATACCTCACCCCTCCACTTT
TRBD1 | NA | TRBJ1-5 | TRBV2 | CASRTGNNQPQHF | TGTGCCAGTAGGACAGGGAACAATCAGCCCCAGCATTTT
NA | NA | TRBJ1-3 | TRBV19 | CASSRGGSGNTIYF | TGTGCCAGTAGTCGGGGTGGAAGTGGAAACACCATATATTTT
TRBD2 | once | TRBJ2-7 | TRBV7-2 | CASSLGLAGVYEQYF | TGTGCCAGCAGCTTAGGGCTAGCGGGGGTTTACGAGCAGTACTTC
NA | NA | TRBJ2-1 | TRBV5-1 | CASSSLGPAYNEQFF | TGCGCCAGCAGCTCACTAGGACCCGCCTACAATGAGCAGTTCTTC
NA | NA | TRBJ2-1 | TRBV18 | CASSPGPQGTLYNEQFF | TGTGCCAGCTCACCAGGCCCTCAGGGAACCCTCTACAATGAGCAGTTCTTC
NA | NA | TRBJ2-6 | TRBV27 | CASSQGDSSGANVLTF | TGTGCCAGCAGTCAGGGGGACTCCTCTGGGGCCAACGTCCTGACTTTC
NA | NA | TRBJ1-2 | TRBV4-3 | CASSQDGGLSGYGYTF | TGCGCCAGCAGCCAAGACGGCGGACTAAGCGGCTATGGCTACACCTTC
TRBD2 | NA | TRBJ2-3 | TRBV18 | CASSPKAGGLGDTQYF | TGTGCCAGCTCACCTAAGGCGGGGGGGCTCGGAGATACGCAGTATTTT
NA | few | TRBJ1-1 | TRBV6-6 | CASSPSGRERFF | TGTGCCAGCAGTCCCAGTGGTAGGGAGAGGTTCTTT
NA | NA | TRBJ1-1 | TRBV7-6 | CASSPTGQGLAFF | TGTGCCAGCAGCCCTACAGGGCAGGGTTTAGCTTTCTTT
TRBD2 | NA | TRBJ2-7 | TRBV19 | CASRTTSGGSYEQYF | TGTGCCAGTAGGACTACTAGCGGGGGATCCTACGAGCAGTACTTC